This TCR beta chain was observed in a study of OX40 agonist ivuxolimab in advanced cancers. Study-wide background: Of mixed ages from about 20 to 80 and averaging approximately 60 years, the group was over 80% male.

In this sample, this clone is medium-sized. The antigen is undetermined. TCRdb's copy holds only in-frame clones and misses some; the assay was immunoSEQ multiplex PCR. Of 15,000 to 20,000 clones in the sample, about 83% were seen once. Study findings and constraints: Among T cells, CD8+ cells averaged more expanded clones than CD4+ cells.

The germline V gene encodes CDR1 GTSNPN and CDR2 SVGIG (reference sequence). This CDR3 is built from 15 residues. J gave up 4 bases and V 8 bases, and 11 bases lay outside the gene matches. Sequencing was performed on CD4+ or CD8+ T cells sorted from blood, taken in a trial of the OX40 agonist ivuxolimab. The J gene is TRBJ2-2, the V gene TRBV30, with 9 bases lining up with TRBD2. The TCR originated in an adult with an advanced solid tumor such as melanoma, head and neck, liver or kidney cancer. Written as DNA, the CDR3 is TGTGCCCAGTCTAAGGGGACTAGCTCCACCGGGGAGCTGTTTTTT. Its translation: CAQSKGTSSTGELFF.